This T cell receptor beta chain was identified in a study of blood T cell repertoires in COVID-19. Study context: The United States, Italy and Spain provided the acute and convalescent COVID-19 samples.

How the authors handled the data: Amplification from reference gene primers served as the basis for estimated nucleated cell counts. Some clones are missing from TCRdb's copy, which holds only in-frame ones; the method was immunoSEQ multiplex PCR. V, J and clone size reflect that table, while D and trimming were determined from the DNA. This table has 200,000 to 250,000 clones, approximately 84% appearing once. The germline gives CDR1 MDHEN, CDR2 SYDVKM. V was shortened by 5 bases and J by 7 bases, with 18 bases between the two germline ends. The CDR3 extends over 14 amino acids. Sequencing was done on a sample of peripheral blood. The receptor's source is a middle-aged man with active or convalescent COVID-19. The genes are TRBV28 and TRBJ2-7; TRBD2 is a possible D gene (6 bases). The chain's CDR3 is CASSPLAGREEQYF. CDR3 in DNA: TGTGCCAGCAGTCCCCTGGCGGGAAGGGAGGAGCAGTACTTC.